These 30 T cell receptor beta chains originate from one sample sequenced in a study of siplizumab effects on memory and regulatory T cells (dated by TCRdb to between 2018 and 2020). Libraries came from the immunoSEQ multiplex PCR assay. Sourced from immuneACCESS, this table was stored by TCRdb with only in-frame sequences that have V and J called. A share of the clones is absent; for the studies checked, an unresolved V gene accounts for under half, and the remainder has no known explanation. Across this sample there are tens of thousands of clones, with about 90% seen only once. The top ten clones comprise around 0.25% of the sample. Sequencing was carried out using naive CD4+ T cells sorted from blood. The cell subset or site label for this specimen denotes: unstimulated naive T cells. The receptor set was obtained from a human donor in good health.

The CDR3 region is CASSQLDQSWGIQYF. CDR3 DNA: TGTGCCAGCAGCCAGCTCGATCAGTCCTGGGGCATTCAGTACTTC. The chain has TRBV5-6 and TRBJ2-4; D is unclear. The CDR3 spans 15 residues. The germline CDR1 and CDR2 sequences are SGHDT and YYEEEE. V was clipped by 4 bases and J by 9 bases, with 20 bases between them.

The chain is built from TRBV5-1 and TRBJ2-1, with 9 bases matching TRBD1. CDR3 size: 15 residues. V dropped 0 bases and J dropped 4; count of bases not matched to a gene: 2. Germline V lookup: CDR1 SGHRS, CDR2 YFSETQ. The CDR3 sequence is CASSLDRGLYNEQFF. CDR3 in DNA: TGCGCCAGCAGCTTGGACAGGGGGCTATACAATGAGCAGTTCTTC.

The chain combines TRBV11-2 with TRBJ2-5; 7 positions agree with TRBD1. V lost 5 bases, J lost 5 bases, and 8 bases stayed unmatched. Germline V gives CDR1 SGHAT, CDR2 FQNNGV. The CDR3 has 14 residues. CDR3 residues: CASSPNRGMETQYF. The CDR3 bases are TGTGCCAGCAGCCCTAACAGGGGTATGGAGACCCAGTACTTC. Filled out from reference TRBV11-2 and TRBJ2-5, the complete variable domain reads EAGVAQSPRYKIIEKRQSVAFWCNPISGHATLYWYQQILGQGPKLLIQFQNNGVVDDSQLPKDRFSAERLKGVDSTLKIQPAKLEDSAVYLCASSPNRGMETQYFGPGTRLLVL.

The V call is TRBV11-2, the J call TRBJ1-1, with unresolved D. Deletions cut 5 bases from V and 1 base from J, with 17 bases between. CDR3 length equals 16 residues. Germline V gene lookup returns CDR1 SGHAT and CDR2 FQNNGV. The CDR3 nucleotides read TGTGCCAGCAGCGCGCACGATCTGATGGGGAACACTGAAGCTTTCTTT. This gives the protein CASSAHDLMGNTEAFF.

This chain links TRBV2 with TRBJ2-5, with D hard to call. The germline V gene has CDR1 SNHLY and CDR2 FYNNEI. V dropped 6 bases and J dropped 0 bases, with 14 bases sitting between them. There are 15 residues in the CDR3. This CDR3 is CASRNLILYQETQYF. The CDR3 DNA reads TGTGCCAGCAGAAACCTTATACTGTACCAAGAGACCCAGTACTTC.

This chain joins TRBV12-5 and TRBJ1-5, with TRBD1 as a possible D gene (5 bases). Between the trimmed V and J ends, which lost 0 bases and 7 bases, there was a span of 19 bases. The CDR3 extends over 17 amino acids. Germline lookup yields CDR1 LGHNT and CDR2 FRNRAP. The CDR3 loop is CASGLVIGAGGRQPQHF. The CDR3 DNA reads as TGTGCTAGTGGTTTGGTAATAGGGGCGGGGGGAAGACAGCCCCAGCATTTT.

The J gene is TRBJ1-1, the V gene TRBV18; no clear D gene. With 4 bases removed from V and 3 bases from J, the gap between germline ends came to 15 bases. CDR3 length: 15 residues. Germline CDR1 is KGHSH and CDR2 is LQKENI. CDR3 sequence reads: CASSRTRDGDTEAFF. The DNA for the CDR3 is TGTGCCAGCTCACGCACACGCGACGGCGACACTGAAGCTTTCTTT. Together with reference TRBV18 and TRBJ1-1, the CDR3 gives the full variable domain: NAGVMQNPRHLVRRRGQEARLRCSPMKGHSHVYWYRQLPEEGLKFMVYLQKENIIDESGMPKERFSAEFPKEGPSILRIQQVVRGDSAAYFCASSRTRDGDTEAFFGQGTRLTVV.

The chain uses TRBV6-5 and TRBJ2-3; TRBD2 matches 7 bases. Germline V gene data show CDR1 as MNHEY and CDR2 as SVGAGI. V lost 5 bases and J lost 0; bases outside the gene matches: 5. This CDR3 is 15 amino acids long. CDR3 DNA: TGTGCCAGCAGTCCCAGCGGGACTAGCACAGATACGCAGTATTTT. Its protein product is CASSPSGTSTDTQYF.

The chain links TRBV7-8 to TRBJ1-2; tentatively, D is TRBD1 (6 bases). Germline CDR1 is SGHVS and CDR2 is FQNEAQ. V gave up 4 bases and J gave up 4 bases, with 13 bases separating them. The CDR3 contains 14 residues. This CDR3 is CASSSPGASYGYTF. In DNA, the CDR3 is TGTGCCAGCAGCTCCCCGGGGGCATCCTATGGCTACACCTTC.

This chain connects TRBV5-1 to TRBJ1-2; 8 bases line up with TRBD1. CDR1 is SGHRS, CDR2 YFSETQ, per germline. V was pared by 4 bases and J by 7 bases, with 9 bases of the junction left unmatched. The CDR3 sequence is 14 residues long. CDR3 region: CASSGRQGKSGYTF. CDR3 bases: TGCGCCAGCAGCGGAAGACAGGGGAAAAGTGGCTACACCTTC.

The chain carries TRBV5-5 and TRBJ2-7; no clear D gene. Germline V lookup: CDR1 SGHKS, CDR2 YYEKEE (reference sequence). Trimming shortened V by 3 bases and J by 2 bases, and 9 bases separated the two germline ends. The length of the CDR3 is 13 residues. CDR3 loop: CASSYSFAYEQYF. The CDR3 DNA is TGTGCCAGCAGCTACAGCTTTGCCTACGAGCAGTACTTC.

This chain links TRBV12-5 with TRBJ2-3; TRBD2 agrees at 10 bases. The CDR3 covers 17 residues. The V segment lost 0 bases and the J segment 6 bases; nucleotides outside the gene matches: 9. Germline CDR1 reads LGHNT; CDR2 reads FRNRAP. In DNA, the CDR3 is TGTGCTAGTGGTTTGGTAGGCTTCACTAGCGGGGCTGATACGCAGTATTTT. Its protein is CASGLVGFTSGADTQYF.

J is TRBJ2-5 and V is TRBV19, with 8 bases fitting TRBD2. CDR1 and CDR2 from the germline V gene are LNHDA and SQIVND (reference sequence). This CDR3 has 10 residues. V dropped 11 bases and J dropped 5; count of bases not matched to a gene: 1. CDR3 in DNA: TGTGCCCCGGGGGGGGAGACCCAGTACTTC. It specifies CAPGGETQYF.

The chain recombines TRBV5-1 with TRBJ2-1; D gene uncertain. This CDR3 spans 15 amino acids. Looked up from germline, CDR1 is SGHRS and CDR2 is YFSETQ. The ends were cut back, 0 bases at V and 4 bases at J, with 11 bases in the middle. The CDR3 region is CASSLGDIPYNEQFF. Written as DNA, the CDR3 is TGCGCCAGCAGCTTGGGCGACATCCCATACAATGAGCAGTTCTTC.

V usage is TRBV2 and J usage is TRBJ1-2; 9 bases are a match to TRBD1. V lost 5 bases, J lost 4 bases, and 8 bases stayed unmatched. CDR3 length equals 15 residues. Germline lookup yields CDR1 SNHLY and CDR2 FYNNEI. Here the CDR3 DNA reads TGTGCCAGCAGTAAAACAGGGGGCGCCTCCTATGGCTACACCTTC. Protein: CASSKTGGASYGYTF.

As regards this clone: Germline is not matched at one junction end, which may reflect a read error. This chain links TRBV2 with TRBJ2-1, with 7 bases identical to TRBD2. The length of the CDR3 is 14 residues. The germline V gene encodes CDR1 SNHLY and CDR2 FYNNEI. The CDR3 nucleotides read TGTGCCAGCAGAGAAGATAGCGGGTACAATGAGCAGTTCTTC. Translating gives CASREDSGYNEQFF.

This clone was seen only once. The CDR3 DNA follows: TGCGCCAGCAGCTTCACAGGGTACACTGAAGCTTTCTTT. Amino acids: CASSFTGYTEAFF. This chain connects TRBV5-1 to TRBJ1-1; tentative D call: TRBD1 (6 bases). CDR1 is SGHRS, CDR2 YFSETQ, per germline. CDR3 length: 13 residues. The V end lost 2 bases, the J end lost 3 bases, and 8 bases lay between the germline ends.

The rearrangement links TRBV10-3 to TRBJ2-3; 11 bases map to TRBD2. Germline CDR1 ENHRY, CDR2 SYGVKD. The V segment lost 2 bases and the J segment 3 bases; nucleotides outside the gene matches: 4. This CDR3 has 16 amino acids. The CDR3 sequence is CAISEPTSGTTDTQYF. The CDR3 region has the DNA TGTGCCATCAGTGAGCCGACTAGCGGGACTACAGATACGCAGTATTTT.

V is TRBV4-1 and J is TRBJ1-1; D is ambiguous. With 4 bases removed from V and 1 base from J, the gap between germline ends came to 7 bases. Germline V gene lookup returns CDR1 MGHRA and CDR2 YSYEKL. The CDR3 extends over 13 amino acids. CDR3 DNA: TGCGCCAGCAGCCTACTACGGAACACTGAAGCTTTCTTT. This sequence encodes CASSLLRNTEAFF.

This clone was seen a single time. The chain is built from TRBV10-3 and TRBJ2-1; TRBD2 matches 9 bases. The CDR3 consists of 15 residues. Trimming cost V 6 bases and J 3 bases; bases outside gene matches: 6. CDR1 and CDR2 (germline): ENHRY, SYGVKD. The CDR3 is CAISIAGAGYNEQFF. The DNA for the CDR3 is TGTGCCATCAGCATAGCGGGAGCGGGCTACAATGAGCAGTTCTTC.

V is TRBV7-9 and J is TRBJ1-3, with TRBD1 as a possible D gene (5 bases). The CDR3 runs 15 residues. Germline V gene data show CDR1 as SEHNR and CDR2 as FQNEAQ (reference sequence). V was clipped by 1 base and J by 0 bases, with 7 bases between them. The CDR3 DNA reads TGTGCCAGCAGCTTAGGGGACTTCTCTGGAAACACCATATATTTT. Its translation: CASSLGDFSGNTIYF.

This clone came up once. The chain links TRBV6-5 to TRBJ1-2, with D unclear. The CDR3 spans 11 residues. Deletions cut 6 bases from V and 8 bases from J, with 10 bases between. Per the germline V gene, CDR1 is MNHEY and CDR2 is SVGAGI. CDR3 in DNA: TGTGCCAGCAGCAAACTCCGCGGCTACACCTTC. As protein: CASSKLRGYTF.

The rearrangement joins TRBV9 to TRBJ2-3, with no clear D. Trimming took off 3 bases at V and 6 bases at J, with 8 bases between the two ends. Germline CDR1 reads SGDLS; CDR2 reads YYNGEE. This CDR3 is 12 amino acids long. The CDR3 nucleotides are TGTGCCAGCAGCGCAATGTGGGATACGCAGTATTTT. Translation gives CASSAMWDTQYF.

The chain links TRBV7-3 to TRBJ2-1; D is undetermined. The CDR3 runs 12 residues. V was cut by 4 bases and J by 9 bases, with 10 bases left in between. The germline V gene has CDR1 SGHTA and CDR2 FQGTGA. CDR3: CASSSAESEQFF. The DNA for the CDR3 is TGTGCCAGCAGCTCCGCGGAGTCTGAGCAGTTCTTC.

The chain combines TRBV5-4 with TRBJ2-2; perhaps TRBD2 as D (7 bases). CDR3 length equals 15 residues. V lost 3 bases and J lost 4, with 13 bases in between. The germline V gene has CDR1 SGHNT and CDR2 YYREEE (reference sequence). CDR3: CASSSRGGGTGELFF. The CDR3 nucleotides are TGTGCCAGCAGCTCCAGGGGAGGGGGCACCGGGGAGCTGTTTTTT.

The rearrangement uses TRBV28 and TRBJ1-1, with 9 positions matching TRBD1. The CDR3 consists of 13 residues. The J segment lost 11 bases and the V segment lost 8 bases, leaving 12 bases of the junction unmatched. Germline assignment: CDR1 MDHEN and CDR2 SYDVKM. CDR3 protein: CASLQIDRGWAFF. CDR3 coding DNA: TGTGCCAGCCTTCAAATAGACAGGGGGTGGGCTTTCTTT.

This chain uses TRBV7-9 with TRBJ2-3; a possible D gene is TRBD2 (5 bases). CDR1 is SEHNR and CDR2 is FQNEAQ in the germline V gene (reference sequence). This CDR3 comprises 15 residues. Trimming removed 5 bases from V and 4 bases from J, with 16 bases in between. CDR3 coding DNA: TGTGCCAGCAGCCCCGGGGAGCCCGGGCCAGATACGCAGTATTTT. Its protein is CASSPGEPGPDTQYF.

The rearrangement uses TRBV2 and TRBJ2-3, with 11 positions matching TRBD2. The CDR3 spans 16 residues. In germline, CDR1 is SNHLY, CDR2 FYNNEI. J gave up 1 base and V 5 bases, and 5 bases lay outside the gene matches. In nucleotides, the CDR3 is TGTGCCAGCAGTCTTCTGACTAGCGGGGGCACAGATACGCAGTATTTT. Encoded protein: CASSLLTSGGTDTQYF.

This chain connects TRBV10-3 to TRBJ2-7; a weak D match, TRBD2 (5 bases). Between the trimmed V and J ends, which lost 0 bases and 5 bases, there was a span of 14 bases. The V gene's germline CDR1 is ENHRY and CDR2 SYGVKD. The CDR3 runs to 15 residues. The CDR3 DNA follows: TGTGCCATCAGTGAGTCGAATCGGGATGGGAACGAGCAGTACTTC. It specifies CAISESNRDGNEQYF.

This clone was found a few times. The V call is TRBV7-9, the J call TRBJ1-1; 8 nucleotides agree with TRBD1. The CDR3 sequence is 15 residues long. Unmatched junction bases numbered 10, after V lost 7 bases and J lost 3 bases. In germline, CDR1 is SEHNR, CDR2 FQNEAQ (reference sequence). The CDR3 DNA sequence: TGTGCCAGCACAAGACAGGGGCCTATCGACACTGAAGCTTTCTTT. Its protein is CASTRQGPIDTEAFF. Drawing the rest from reference TRBV7-9 and TRBJ1-1, the complete variable domain is DTGVSQNPRHKITKRGQNVTFRCDPISEHNRLYWYRQTLGQGPEFLTYFQNEAQLEKSRLLSDRFSAERPKGSFSTLEIQRTEQGDSAMYLCASTRQGPIDTEAFFGQGTRLTVV.